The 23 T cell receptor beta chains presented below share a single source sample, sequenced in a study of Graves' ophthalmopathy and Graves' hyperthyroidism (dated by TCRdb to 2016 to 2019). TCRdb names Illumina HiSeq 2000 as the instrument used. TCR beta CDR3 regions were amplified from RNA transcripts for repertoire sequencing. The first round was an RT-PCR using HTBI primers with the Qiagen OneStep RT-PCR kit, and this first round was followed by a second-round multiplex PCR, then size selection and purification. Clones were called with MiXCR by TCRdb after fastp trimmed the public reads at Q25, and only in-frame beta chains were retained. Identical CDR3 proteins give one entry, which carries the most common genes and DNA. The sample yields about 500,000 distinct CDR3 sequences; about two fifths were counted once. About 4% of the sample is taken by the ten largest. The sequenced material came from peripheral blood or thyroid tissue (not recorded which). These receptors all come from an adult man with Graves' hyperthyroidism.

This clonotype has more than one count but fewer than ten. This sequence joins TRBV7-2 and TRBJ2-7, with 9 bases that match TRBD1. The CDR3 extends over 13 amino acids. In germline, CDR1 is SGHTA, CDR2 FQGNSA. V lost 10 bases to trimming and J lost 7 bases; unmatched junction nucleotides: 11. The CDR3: CATSRTGDREQYF. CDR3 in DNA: TGTGCCACATCGCGGACAGGGGATCGAGAGCAGTACTTC. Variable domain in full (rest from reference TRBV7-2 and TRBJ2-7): GAGVSQSPSNKVTEKGKDVELRCDPISGHTALYWYRQSLGQGLEFLIYFQGNSAPDKSGLPSDRFSAERTGGSVSTLTIQRTQQEDSAVYLCATSRTGDREQYFGPGTRLTVT.

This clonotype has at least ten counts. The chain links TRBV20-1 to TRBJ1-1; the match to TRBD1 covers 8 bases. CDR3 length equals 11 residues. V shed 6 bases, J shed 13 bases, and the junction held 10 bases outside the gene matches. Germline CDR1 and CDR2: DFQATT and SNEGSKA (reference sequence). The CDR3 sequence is CSAQQGGGSFF. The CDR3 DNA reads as TGCAGTGCGCAACAGGGGGGAGGGAGTTTCTTT.

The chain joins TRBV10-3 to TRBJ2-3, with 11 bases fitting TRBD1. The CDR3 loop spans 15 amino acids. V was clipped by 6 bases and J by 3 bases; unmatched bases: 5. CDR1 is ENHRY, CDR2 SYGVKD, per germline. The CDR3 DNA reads TGTGCCATCAGGTCCGGGACAGGGGGGACAGATACGCAGTATTTT. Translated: CAIRSGTGGTDTQYF.

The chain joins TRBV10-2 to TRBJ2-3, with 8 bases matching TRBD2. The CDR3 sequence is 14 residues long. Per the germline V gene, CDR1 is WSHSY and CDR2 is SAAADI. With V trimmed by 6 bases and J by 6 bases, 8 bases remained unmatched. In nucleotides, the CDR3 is TGCGCCAGCAGGAAGCGGGAGTCAAGTGATACGCAGTATTTT. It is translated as CASRKRESSDTQYF.

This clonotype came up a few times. The CDR3 loop reads CAWSAPGPHNYGYTF. Here the CDR3 DNA reads TGTGCCTGGAGCGCCCCCGGACCTCATAACTATGGCTACACCTTC. The rearrangement joins TRBV30 to TRBJ1-2, with D unresolved. Germline CDR1 reads GTSNPN; CDR2 reads SVGIG (reference sequence). This CDR3 has 15 residues. V shed 3 bases and J shed 1 base, with 15 bases lying between them.

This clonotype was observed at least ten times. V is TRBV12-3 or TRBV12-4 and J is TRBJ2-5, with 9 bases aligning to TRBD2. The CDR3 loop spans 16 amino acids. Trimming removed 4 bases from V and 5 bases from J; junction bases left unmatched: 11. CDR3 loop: CASSSTIAGVVETQYF. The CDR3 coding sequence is TGTGCCAGCAGTTCCACAATAGCGGGAGTGGTGGAGACCCAGTACTTC.

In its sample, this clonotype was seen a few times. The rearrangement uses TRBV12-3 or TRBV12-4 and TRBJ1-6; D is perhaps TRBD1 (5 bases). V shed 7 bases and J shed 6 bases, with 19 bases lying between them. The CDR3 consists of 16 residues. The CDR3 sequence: CASTTYQGARNSPLHF. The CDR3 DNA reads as TGTGCCAGCACCACTTATCAAGGGGCTCGTAATTCACCCCTCCACTTT.

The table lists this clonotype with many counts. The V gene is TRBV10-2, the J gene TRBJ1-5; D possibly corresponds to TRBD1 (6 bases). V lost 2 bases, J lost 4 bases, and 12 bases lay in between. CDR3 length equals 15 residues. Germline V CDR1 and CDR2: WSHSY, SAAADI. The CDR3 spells CASSEKGGWNQPQHF. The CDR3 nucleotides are TGCGCCAGCAGTGAGAAGGGGGGGTGGAATCAGCCCCAGCATTTT.

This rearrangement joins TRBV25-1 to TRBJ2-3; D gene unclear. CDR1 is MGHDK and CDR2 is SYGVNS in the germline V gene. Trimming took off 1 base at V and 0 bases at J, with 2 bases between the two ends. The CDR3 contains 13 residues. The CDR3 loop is CASSEFSTDTQYF. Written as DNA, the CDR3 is TGTGCCAGCAGTGAATTTAGCACAGATACGCAGTATTTT.

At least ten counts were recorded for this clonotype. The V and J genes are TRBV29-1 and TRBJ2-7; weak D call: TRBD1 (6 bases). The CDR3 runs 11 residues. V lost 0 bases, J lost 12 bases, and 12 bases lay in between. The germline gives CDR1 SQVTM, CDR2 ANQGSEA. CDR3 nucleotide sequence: TGCAGCGTTGAAGATAAGACAGGACGGTACTTC. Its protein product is CSVEDKTGRYF.

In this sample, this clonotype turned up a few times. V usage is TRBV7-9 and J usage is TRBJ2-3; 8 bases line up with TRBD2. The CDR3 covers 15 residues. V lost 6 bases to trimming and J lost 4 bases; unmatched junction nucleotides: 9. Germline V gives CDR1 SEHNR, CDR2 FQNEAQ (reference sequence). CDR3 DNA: TGTGCCAGCAGAAAAACGGGGGGGGAGGCAGATACGCAGTATTTT. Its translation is CASRKTGGEADTQYF.

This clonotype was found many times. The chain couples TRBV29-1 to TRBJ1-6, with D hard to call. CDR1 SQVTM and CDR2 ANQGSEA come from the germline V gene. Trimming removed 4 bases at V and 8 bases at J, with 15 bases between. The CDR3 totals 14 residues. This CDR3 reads CSVAEGGRDSPLHF. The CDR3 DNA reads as TGCAGCGTTGCAGAAGGTGGGCGGGATTCACCCCTCCACTTT.

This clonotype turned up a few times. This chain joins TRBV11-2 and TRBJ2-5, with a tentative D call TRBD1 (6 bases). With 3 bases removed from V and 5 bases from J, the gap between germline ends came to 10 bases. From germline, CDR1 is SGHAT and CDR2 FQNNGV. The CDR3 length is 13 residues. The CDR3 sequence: CASSFQGQETQYF. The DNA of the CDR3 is TGTGCCAGCAGCTTCCAGGGGCAGGAGACCCAGTACTTC.

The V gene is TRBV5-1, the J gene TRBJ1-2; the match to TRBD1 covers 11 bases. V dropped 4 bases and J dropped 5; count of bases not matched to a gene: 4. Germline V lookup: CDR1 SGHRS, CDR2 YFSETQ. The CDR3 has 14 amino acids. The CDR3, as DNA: TGCGCCAGCAGCAGGGACAGGGGGGCATATGGCTACACCTTC. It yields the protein CASSRDRGAYGYTF.

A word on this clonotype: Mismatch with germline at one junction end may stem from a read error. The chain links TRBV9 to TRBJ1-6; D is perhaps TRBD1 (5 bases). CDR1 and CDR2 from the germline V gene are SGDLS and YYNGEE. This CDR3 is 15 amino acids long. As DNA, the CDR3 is TGTACCAGCAGCGTATCTCAGGGTGGGAATTCACCCCTCCACTTT. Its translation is CTSSVSQGGNSPLHF.

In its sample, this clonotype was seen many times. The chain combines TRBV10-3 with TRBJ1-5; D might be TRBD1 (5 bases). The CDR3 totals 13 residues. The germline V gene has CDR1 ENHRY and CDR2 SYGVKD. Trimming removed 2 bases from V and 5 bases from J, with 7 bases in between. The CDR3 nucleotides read TGTGCCATCAGTGAGGTGGGGGATCAGCCCCAGCATTTT. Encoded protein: CAISEVGDQPQHF.

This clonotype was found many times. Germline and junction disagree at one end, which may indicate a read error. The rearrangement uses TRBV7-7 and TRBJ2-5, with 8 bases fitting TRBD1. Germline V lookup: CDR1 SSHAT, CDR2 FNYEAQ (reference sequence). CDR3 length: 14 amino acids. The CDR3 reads CASSLRDRTETQYF. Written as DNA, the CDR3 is TGTGCTAGCAGCCTCCGGGACAGGACAGAGACCCAGTACTTC.

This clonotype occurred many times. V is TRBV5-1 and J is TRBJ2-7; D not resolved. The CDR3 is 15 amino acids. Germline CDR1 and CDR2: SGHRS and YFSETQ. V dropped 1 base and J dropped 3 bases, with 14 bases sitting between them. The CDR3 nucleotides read TGCGCCAGCAGCTTGTTAGGGCTACCTGACTACGAGCAGTACTTC. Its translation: CASSLLGLPDYEQYF.

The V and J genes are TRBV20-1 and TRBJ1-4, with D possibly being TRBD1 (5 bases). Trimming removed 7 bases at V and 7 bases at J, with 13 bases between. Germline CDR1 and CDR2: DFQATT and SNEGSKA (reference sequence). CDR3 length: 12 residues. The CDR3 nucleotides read TGCAGTGAAGGGCGCGGGGGTGAAAAACTGTTTTTT. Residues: CSEGRGGEKLFF.

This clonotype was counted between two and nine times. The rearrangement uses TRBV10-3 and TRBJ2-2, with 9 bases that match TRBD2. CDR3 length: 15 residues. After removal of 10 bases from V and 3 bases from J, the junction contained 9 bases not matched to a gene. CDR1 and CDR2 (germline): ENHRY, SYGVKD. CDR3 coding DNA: TGTGCCAGCAGCCGCGGGGGGGCCGACACCGGGGAGCTGTTTTTT. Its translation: CASSRGGADTGELFF.

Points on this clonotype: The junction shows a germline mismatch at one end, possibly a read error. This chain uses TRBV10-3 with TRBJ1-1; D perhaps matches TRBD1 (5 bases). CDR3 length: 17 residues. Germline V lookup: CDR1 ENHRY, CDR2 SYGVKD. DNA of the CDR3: TGTGCCAGCAGTCATACACCCGGGACGGCCGCGGACACTGAAGCTTTCTTT. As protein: CASSHTPGTAADTEAFF.

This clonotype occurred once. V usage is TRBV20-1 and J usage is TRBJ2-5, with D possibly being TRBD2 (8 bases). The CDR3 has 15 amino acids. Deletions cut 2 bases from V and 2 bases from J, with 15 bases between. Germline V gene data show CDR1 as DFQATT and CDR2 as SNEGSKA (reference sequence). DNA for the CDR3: TGCAGTGCTAGACAGGGGGTAGCGGGGCAAGAGACCCAGTACTTC. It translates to CSARQGVAGQETQYF.

This CDR3 reads CASRDRGAYGYTF. The CDR3 coding sequence is TGTGCCAGTAGGGACAGGGGAGCCTATGGCTACACCTTC. The chain joins TRBV19 to TRBJ1-2; the match to TRBD1 covers 9 bases. The CDR3 length is 13 residues. Germline CDR1 LNHDA, CDR2 SQIVND (reference sequence). J was trimmed by 4 bases and V by 6 bases; bases with no gene match: 3.